A selection of T cell receptor beta chains follows, all from one sample in a study of shared clonotypes between healthy human individuals. TCRdb's table, derived via immunoSEQ multiplex PCR, lists solely in-frame clones and lacks some. The data hold about 700,000 clones, with about 74% observed a single time. The source material was memory CD4+ T cells sorted from blood. The receptors originated from a woman aged 25-40 years in good health. Both conserved end residues are part of each CDR3. D genes are given only for firm matches. Size is omitted from some rows. Given values are once, few, many or a class for expanded clones.

abundance	j_gene	d_gene	v_gene	CDR3aa	CDR3nt
.	TRBJ2-7	.	TRBV5-1	CASSLAPGGSYEQYF	TGCGCCAGCAGCTTGGCCCCAGGAGGGAGCTACGAGCAGTACTTC
.	TRBJ2-5	TRBD2	TRBV7-9	CASSFGSSGARETQYF	TGTGCCAGCAGCTTCGGGTCTAGCGGGGCGCGAGAGACCCAGTACTTC
.	TRBJ2-5	.	TRBV4-2	CASSQERGSGRETQYF	TGTGCCAGCAGCCAAGAGCGGGGATCGGGCCGCGAGACCCAGTACTTC
.	TRBJ2-7	.	TRBV11-2	CASSREVLSSYEQYF	TGTGCCAGCAGCCGTGAAGTATTGAGCTCCTACGAGCAGTACTTC
.	TRBJ2-1	TRBD2	TRBV5-1	CASTRSGLAGVKRSYNEQFF	TGCGCCAGCACCCGGTCGGGACTAGCGGGAGTTAAGAGGTCCTACAATGAGCAGTTCTTC
.	TRBJ2-1	TRBD1	TRBV5-1	CASGNRGHEQFF	TGCGCCAGCGGGAACAGGGGCCATGAGCAGTTCTTC
.	TRBJ2-2	.	TRBV6-1	CASSEQGGPGELFF	TGTGCCAGCAGTGAACAGGGGGGCCCCGGGGAGCTGTTTTTT
few	TRBJ2-2	TRBD2	TRBV28	CASSFGLAGGPNTGELFF	TGTGCCAGCAGTTTCGGACTAGCGGGAGGGCCGAACACCGGGGAGCTGTTTTTT
.	TRBJ2-5	.	TRBV15	CATSRAHNSVGETQYF	TGTGCCACCAGCAGAGCCCACAACAGCGTAGGAGAGACCCAGTACTTC
.	TRBJ2-7	TRBD2	TRBV5-6	CASSSGRAIYEQYF	TGTGCCAGCAGCAGCGGGAGGGCGATCTACGAGCAGTACTTC
.	TRBJ1-2	TRBD1	TRBV5-1	CASSLPGDSYGYTF	TGCGCCAGCAGCTTACCGGGGGACAGCTATGGCTACACCTTC
few	TRBJ2-3	.	TRBV7-6	CASSLMAESTDTQYF	TGTGCCAGCAGCTTAATGGCCGAGAGCACAGATACGCAGTATTTT
.	TRBJ2-3	TRBD1	TRBV4-1	CASSQGQGAKGDTQYF	TGCGCCAGCAGCCAAGGACAGGGGGCGAAGGGAGATACGCAGTATTTT
many	TRBJ1-1	.	TRBV11-2	CASSLVGRTKGMNTEAFF	TGTGCCAGCAGCTTAGTGGGGAGGACCAAGGGCATGAACACTGAAGCTTTCTTT
many	TRBJ1-2	TRBD1	TRBV2	CASSEIDRGLGNYGYTF	TGTGCCAGCAGTGAGATCGACAGGGGGCTAGGTAACTATGGCTACACCTTC
.	TRBJ2-7	TRBD2	TRBV6-6	CASSYASGNYEQYF	TGTGCCAGCAGTTATGCTAGCGGGAACTACGAGCAGTACTTC
.	TRBJ1-3	TRBD1	TRBV28	CASSHGTARAGNTIYF	TGTGCCAGCAGTCATGGGACAGCTAGGGCTGGAAACACCATATATTTT
.	TRBJ2-3	.	TRBV2	CASSGHGGTDTQYF	TGTGCCAGCAGCGGACACGGGGGCACAGATACGCAGTATTTT
few	TRBJ2-1	TRBD1	TRBV23-1	CASRFGTENNEQFF	TGCGCCAGCAGGTTCGGGACAGAAAACAATGAGCAGTTCTTC
.	TRBJ1-5	.	TRBV5-1	CASSPEGQPQHF	TGCGCCAGCAGCCCCGAGGGCCAGCCCCAGCATTTT
.	TRBJ1-2	.	TRBV6-1	CASSTGALNYGYTF	TGTGCCAGCAGTACAGGTGCCCTAAACTATGGCTACACCTTC
.	TRBJ2-1	TRBD1	TRBV10-3	CAISPGTEYNEQFF	TGTGCCATCAGTCCCGGGACAGAATACAATGAGCAGTTCTTC
.	TRBJ2-7	.	TRBV29-1	CSVGRTFNSYEQYF	TGCAGCGTTGGGCGTACATTCAACTCCTACGAGCAGTACTTC
.	TRBJ2-7	TRBD1	TRBV10-3	CATRAGQGPEQYF	TGTGCCACCCGAGCGGGACAGGGGCCCGAGCAGTACTTC
.	TRBJ2-7	.	TRBV25-1	CASSEAHGTYISEQYF	TGTGCCAGCAGTGAAGCCCACGGGACGTACATTAGTGAGCAGTACTTC
.	TRBJ2-1	TRBD2	TRBV5-6	CASTAPHSGGNEQFF	TGTGCCAGCACCGCACCTCATAGCGGGGGCAATGAGCAGTTCTTC
.	TRBJ2-4	TRBD2	TRBV27	CASKARDYENIQYF	TGTGCCAGCAAGGCCCGGGACTATGAAAACATTCAGTACTTC
.	TRBJ1-1	.	TRBV4-1	CASSQDHGGAPAFF	TGCGCCAGCAGCCAAGATCACGGCGGGGCACCAGCTTTCTTT
few	TRBJ1-2	.	TRBV15	CATSRDLGRMNYGYTF	TGTGCCACCAGCAGAGATCTTGGCAGAATGAACTATGGCTACACCTTC
.	TRBJ2-7	.	TRBV15	CASLRGAGYEQYF	TGTGCCTCGCTACGGGGGGCCGGCTACGAGCAGTACTTC
.	TRBJ2-7	TRBD2	TRBV28	CASSVLQGFVLAGESYEQYF	TGTGCCAGCAGTGTCCTACAGGGTTTTGTACTAGCGGGAGAGTCGTACGAGCAGTACTTC
.	TRBJ2-7	.	TRBV7-6	CASSLEAVRRGAYEQYF	TGTGCCAGCAGCTTAGAGGCGGTCCGCAGGGGGGCCTACGAGCAGTACTTC